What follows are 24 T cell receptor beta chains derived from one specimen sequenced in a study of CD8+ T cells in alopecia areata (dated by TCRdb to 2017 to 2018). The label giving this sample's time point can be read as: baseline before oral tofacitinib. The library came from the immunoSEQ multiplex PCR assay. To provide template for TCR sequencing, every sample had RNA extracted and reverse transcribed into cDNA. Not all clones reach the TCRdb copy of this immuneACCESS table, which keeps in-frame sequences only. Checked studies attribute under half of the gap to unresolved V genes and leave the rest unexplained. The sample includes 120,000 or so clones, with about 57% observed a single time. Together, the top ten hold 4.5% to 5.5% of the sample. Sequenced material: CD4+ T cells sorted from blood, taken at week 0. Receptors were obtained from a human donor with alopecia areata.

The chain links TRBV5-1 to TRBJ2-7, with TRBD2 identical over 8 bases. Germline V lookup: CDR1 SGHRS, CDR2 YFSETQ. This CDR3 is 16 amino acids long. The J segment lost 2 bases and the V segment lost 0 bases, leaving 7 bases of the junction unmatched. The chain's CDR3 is CASSLETGTRAYEQYF. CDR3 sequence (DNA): TGCGCCAGCAGCTTGGAGACCGGGACTAGAGCCTACGAGCAGTACTTC.

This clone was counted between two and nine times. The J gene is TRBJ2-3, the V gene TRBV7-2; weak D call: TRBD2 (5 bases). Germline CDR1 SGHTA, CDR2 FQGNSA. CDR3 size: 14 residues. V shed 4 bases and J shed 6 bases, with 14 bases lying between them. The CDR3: CASSSLRLADTQYF. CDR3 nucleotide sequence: TGTGCCAGCAGCTCCCTCAGGCTAGCTGATACGCAGTATTTT.

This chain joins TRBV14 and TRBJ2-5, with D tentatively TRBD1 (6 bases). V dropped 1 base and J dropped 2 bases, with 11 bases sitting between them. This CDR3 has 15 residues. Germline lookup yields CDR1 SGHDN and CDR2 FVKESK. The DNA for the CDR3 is TGTGCCAGCAGCCAAGCGTTGGGGGCTCAAGAGACCCAGTACTTC. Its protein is CASSQALGAQETQYF.

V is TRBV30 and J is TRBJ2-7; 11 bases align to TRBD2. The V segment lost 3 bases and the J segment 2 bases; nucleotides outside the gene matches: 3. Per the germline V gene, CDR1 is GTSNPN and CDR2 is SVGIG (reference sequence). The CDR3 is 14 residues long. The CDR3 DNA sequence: TGTGCCTGGAGGAGACTAGCGGGAACCTACGAGCAGTACTTC. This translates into CAWRRLAGTYEQYF.

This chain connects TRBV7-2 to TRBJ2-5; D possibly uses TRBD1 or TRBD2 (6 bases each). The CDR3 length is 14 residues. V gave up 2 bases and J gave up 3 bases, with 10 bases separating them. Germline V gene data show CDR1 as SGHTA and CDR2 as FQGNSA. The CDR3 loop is CASSLRGAEETQYF. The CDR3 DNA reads TGTGCCAGCAGCTTAAGGGGGGCAGAAGAGACCCAGTACTTC.

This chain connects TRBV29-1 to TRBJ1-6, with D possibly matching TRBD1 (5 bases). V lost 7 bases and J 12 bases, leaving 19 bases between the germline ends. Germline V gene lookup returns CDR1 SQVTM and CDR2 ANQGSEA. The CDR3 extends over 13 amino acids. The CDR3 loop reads CSAARGVGEPLHF. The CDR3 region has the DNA TGCAGCGCCGCGCGGGGGGTAGGGGAACCCCTCCACTTT. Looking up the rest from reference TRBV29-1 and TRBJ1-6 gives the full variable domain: SAVISQKPSRDICQRGTSLTIQCQVDSQVTMMFWYRQQPGQSLTLIATANQGSEATYESGFVIDKFPISRPNLTFSTLTVSNMSPEDSSIYLCSAARGVGEPLHFGNGTRLTVT.

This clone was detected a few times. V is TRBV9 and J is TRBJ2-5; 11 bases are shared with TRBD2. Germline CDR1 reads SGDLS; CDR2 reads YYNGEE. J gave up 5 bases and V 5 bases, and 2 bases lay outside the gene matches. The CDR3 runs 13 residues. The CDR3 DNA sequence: TGTGCCAGCAGTAGCGGGGGGGCCGAGACCCAGTACTTC. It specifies CASSSGGAETQYF.

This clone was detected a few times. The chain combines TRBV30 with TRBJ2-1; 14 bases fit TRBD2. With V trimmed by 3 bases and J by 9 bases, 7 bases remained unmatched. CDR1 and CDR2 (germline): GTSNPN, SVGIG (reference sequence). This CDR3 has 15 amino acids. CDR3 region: CAWSPGLAGVVEQFF. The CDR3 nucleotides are TGTGCCTGGAGCCCGGGACTAGCGGGAGTTGTTGAGCAGTTCTTC.

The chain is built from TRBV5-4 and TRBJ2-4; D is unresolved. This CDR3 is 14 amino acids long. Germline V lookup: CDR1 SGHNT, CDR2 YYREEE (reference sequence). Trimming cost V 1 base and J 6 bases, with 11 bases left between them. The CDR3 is CASSLKGDGNIQYF. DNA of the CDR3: TGTGCCAGCAGCTTGAAGGGTGATGGAAACATTCAGTACTTC. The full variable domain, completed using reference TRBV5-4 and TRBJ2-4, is ETGVTQSPTHLIKTRGQQVTLRCSSQSGHNTVSWYQQALGQGPQFIFQYYREEENGRGNFPPRFSGLQFPNYSSELNVNALELDDSALYLCASSLKGDGNIQYFGAGTRLSVL.

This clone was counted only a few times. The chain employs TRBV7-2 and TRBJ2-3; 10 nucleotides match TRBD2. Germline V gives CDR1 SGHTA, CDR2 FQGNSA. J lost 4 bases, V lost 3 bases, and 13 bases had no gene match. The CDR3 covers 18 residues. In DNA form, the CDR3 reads TGTGCCAGCAGCTTGGGCAAACTAGCGGGGCTGGGGTCAGATACGCAGTATTTT. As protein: CASSLGKLAGLGSDTQYF.

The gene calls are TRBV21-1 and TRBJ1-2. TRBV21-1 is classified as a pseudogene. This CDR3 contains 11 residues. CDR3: CASWTDRGYTF. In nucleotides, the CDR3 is TGTGCCAGCTGGACCGACCGGGGCTACACCTTC.

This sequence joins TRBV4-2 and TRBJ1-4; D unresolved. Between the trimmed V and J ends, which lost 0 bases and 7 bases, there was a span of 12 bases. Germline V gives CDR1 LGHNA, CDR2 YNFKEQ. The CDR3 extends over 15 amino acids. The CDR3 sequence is CASSQEAPSAEKLFF. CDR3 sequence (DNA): TGTGCCAGCAGCCAAGAAGCACCGTCTGCTGAAAAACTGTTTTTT.

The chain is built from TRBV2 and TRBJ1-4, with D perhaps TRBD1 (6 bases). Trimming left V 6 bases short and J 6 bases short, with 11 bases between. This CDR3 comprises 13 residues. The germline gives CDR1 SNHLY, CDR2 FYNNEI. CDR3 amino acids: CASSLAGDEKLFF. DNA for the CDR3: TGTGCCAGCAGCCTAGCAGGGGATGAAAAACTGTTTTTT.

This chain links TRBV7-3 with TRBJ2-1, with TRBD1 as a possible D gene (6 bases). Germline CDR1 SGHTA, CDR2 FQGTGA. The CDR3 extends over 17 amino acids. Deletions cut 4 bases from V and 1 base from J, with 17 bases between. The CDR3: CASSSSRGGRSYNEQFF. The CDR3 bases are TGTGCCAGCAGCTCTTCCAGGGGTGGGCGTTCCTACAATGAGCAGTTCTTC.

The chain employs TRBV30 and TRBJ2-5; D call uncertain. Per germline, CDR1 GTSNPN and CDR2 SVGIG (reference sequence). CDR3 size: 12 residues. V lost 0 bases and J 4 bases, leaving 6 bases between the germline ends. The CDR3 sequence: CAWSVSPETQYF. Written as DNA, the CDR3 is TGTGCCTGGAGTGTTAGTCCAGAGACCCAGTACTTC.

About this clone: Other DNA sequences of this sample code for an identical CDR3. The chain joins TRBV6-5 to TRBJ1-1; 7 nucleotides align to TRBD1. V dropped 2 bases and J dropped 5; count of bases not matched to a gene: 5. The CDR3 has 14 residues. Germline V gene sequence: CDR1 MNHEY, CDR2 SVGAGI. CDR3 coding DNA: TGTGCCAGCAGTTACCGCGACAGGGTAACTGAAGCTTTCTTT. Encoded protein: CASSYRDRVTEAFF.

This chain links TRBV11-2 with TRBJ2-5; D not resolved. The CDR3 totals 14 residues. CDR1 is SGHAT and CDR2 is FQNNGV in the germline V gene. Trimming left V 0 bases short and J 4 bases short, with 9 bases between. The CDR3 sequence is CASSLEPWGETQYF. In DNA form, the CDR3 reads TGTGCCAGCAGCTTAGAGCCGTGGGGAGAGACCCAGTACTTC.

The CDR3 sequence is CAFQLGLAATDTQYF. The CDR3 nucleotides read TGTGCCTTCCAACTTGGACTAGCGGCGACAGATACGCAGTATTTT. The V gene is TRBV30, the J gene TRBJ2-3; 10 bases line up with TRBD2. V lost 7 bases, J lost 3 bases, and 10 bases stayed unmatched. Germline V gene sequence: CDR1 GTSNPN, CDR2 SVGIG (reference sequence). The CDR3 loop spans 15 amino acids.

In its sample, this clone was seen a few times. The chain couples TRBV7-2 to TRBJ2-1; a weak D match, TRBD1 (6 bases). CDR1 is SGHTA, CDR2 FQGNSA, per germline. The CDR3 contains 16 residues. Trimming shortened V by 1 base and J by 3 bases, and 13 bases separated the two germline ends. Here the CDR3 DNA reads TGTGCCAGCAGCTTAGTGGGGCAGGGGAACTACAATGAGCAGTTCTTC. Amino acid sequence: CASSLVGQGNYNEQFF. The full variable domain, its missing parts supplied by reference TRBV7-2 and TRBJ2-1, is GAGVSQSPSNKVTEKGKDVELRCDPISGHTALYWYRQSLGQGLEFLIYFQGNSAPDKSGLPSDRFSAERTGGSVSTLTIQRTQQEDSAVYLCASSLVGQGNYNEQFFGPGTRLTVL.

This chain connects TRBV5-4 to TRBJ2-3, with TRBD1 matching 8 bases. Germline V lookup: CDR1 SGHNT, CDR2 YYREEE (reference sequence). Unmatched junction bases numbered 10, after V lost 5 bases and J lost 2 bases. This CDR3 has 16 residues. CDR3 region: CASSGGRGPITDTQYF. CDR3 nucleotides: TGTGCCAGCAGTGGAGGCAGGGGGCCGATCACAGATACGCAGTATTTT.

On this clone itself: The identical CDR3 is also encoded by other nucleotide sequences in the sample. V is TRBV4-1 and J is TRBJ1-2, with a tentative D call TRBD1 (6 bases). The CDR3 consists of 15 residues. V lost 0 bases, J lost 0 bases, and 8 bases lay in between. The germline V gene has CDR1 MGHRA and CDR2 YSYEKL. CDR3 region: CASSQEGHSNYGYTF. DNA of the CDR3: TGCGCCAGCAGCCAAGAGGGACACTCTAACTATGGCTACACCTTC.

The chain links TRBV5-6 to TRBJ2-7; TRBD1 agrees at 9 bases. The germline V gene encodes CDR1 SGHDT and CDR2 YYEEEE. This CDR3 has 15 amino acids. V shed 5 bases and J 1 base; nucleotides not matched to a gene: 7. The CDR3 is CASRSAGTGSYEQYF. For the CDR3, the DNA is TGTGCCAGCAGGAGTGCCGGGACAGGGTCCTACGAGCAGTACTTC.

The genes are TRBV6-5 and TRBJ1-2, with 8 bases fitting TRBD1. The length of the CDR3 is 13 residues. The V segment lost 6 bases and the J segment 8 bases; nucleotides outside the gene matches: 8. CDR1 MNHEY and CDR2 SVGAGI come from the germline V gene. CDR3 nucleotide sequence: TGTGCCAGCAGGTCGGACAGGGCCAGAGGCTACACCTTC. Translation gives CASRSDRARGYTF.

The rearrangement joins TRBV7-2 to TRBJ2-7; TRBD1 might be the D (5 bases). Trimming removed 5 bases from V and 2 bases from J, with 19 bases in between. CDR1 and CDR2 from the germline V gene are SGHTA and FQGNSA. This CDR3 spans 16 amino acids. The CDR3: CASSTRQPLAPYEQYF. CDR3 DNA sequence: TGTGCCAGCAGCACAAGACAGCCCTTGGCTCCCTACGAGCAGTACTTC.